A single T cell receptor (beta chain) is shown here with its context. Profiled with immunoSEQ multiplex PCR; TCRdb holds only in-frame clones, not every one. The sample contains around 120,000 clones, roughly 91% of which appear only once. The sample is drawn from a study of control samples from healthy donors and cancer patients. The CDR3 consists of 14 residues. The V gene's germline CDR1 is MNHEY and CDR2 SMNVEV (reference sequence). V was shortened by 0 bases and J by 1 base, with 5 bases between the two germline ends. The sample was PBMCs. The receptor was derived from a man aged 50 to 60 with head and neck cancer. This chain uses TRBV27 with TRBJ2-3; D remains unclear. The CDR3 nucleotides read TGTGCCAGCAGTTTATCTGTAGGCACAGATACGCAGTATTTT. Translating gives CASSLSVGTDTQYF.